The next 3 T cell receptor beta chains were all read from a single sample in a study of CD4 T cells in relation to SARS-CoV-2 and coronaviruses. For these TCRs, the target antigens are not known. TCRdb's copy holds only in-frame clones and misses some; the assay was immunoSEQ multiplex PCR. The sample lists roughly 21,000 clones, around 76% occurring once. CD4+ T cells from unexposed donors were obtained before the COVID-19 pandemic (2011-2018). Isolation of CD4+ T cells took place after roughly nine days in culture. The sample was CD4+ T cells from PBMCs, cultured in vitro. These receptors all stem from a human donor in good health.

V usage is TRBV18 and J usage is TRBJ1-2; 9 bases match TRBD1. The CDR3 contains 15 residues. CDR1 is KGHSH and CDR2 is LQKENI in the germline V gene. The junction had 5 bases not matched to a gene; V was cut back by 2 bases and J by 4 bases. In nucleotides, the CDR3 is TGTGCCAGCTCACCAACGGACAGGGGCGGCTATGGCTACACCTTC. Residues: CASSPTDRGGYGYTF.

The CDR3 spells CSAPDSYEQYF. CDR3 sequence (DNA): TGCAGTGCTCCTGACAGCTACGAGCAGTACTTC. The chain joins TRBV20-1 to TRBJ2-7; D might be TRBD1 (5 bases). Germline assignment: CDR1 DFQATT and CDR2 SNEGSKA (reference sequence). The CDR3 is made up of 11 amino acids. V lost 5 bases and J lost 3, with 8 bases in between.

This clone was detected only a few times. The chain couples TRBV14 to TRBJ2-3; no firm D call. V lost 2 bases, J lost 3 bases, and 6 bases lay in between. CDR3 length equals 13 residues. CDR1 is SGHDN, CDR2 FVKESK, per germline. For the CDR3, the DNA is TGTGCCAGCAGCCAAAGAGGAACAGATACGCAGTATTTT. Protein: CASSQRGTDTQYF.